The following is a T cell receptor (beta chain) sequence with its context. Antigen unknown. Other DNA sequences of this sample code for an identical CDR3. The data derive from a study of beta chain features in type 1 diabetes. Trimming removed 3 bases from V and 4 bases from J; junction bases left unmatched: 4. CDR1 SGHTA and CDR2 FQGNSA come from the germline V gene. The CDR3 is made up of 14 amino acids. Sequencing targeted expressed TCRB transcripts, as all isolated RNA had been reverse transcribed. The repertoire was sequenced with immunoSEQ multiplex PCR; TCRdb's copy has only in-frame clones and lacks some. The data hold hundreds of thousands of clones, with approximately 9.7% observed a single time. Cells sorted by CD45RO/CCR7/CD25/CD127/CD95/CD27 comprised CD4+ naive, central memory, regulatory and stem cell-like memory cells. Regarding the study as a whole: There was a moderate but significant shortening of TCRB CDR3s in all four CD4+ subsets of Type 1 diabetes patients. VDJ junctions from patients with type 1 diabetes contained fewer insertions and more deletions. PCR, the amplification step, might favor shorter templates, equally in patients and controls.

The specimen sequenced was central memory CD4+ T cells from blood. The origin of this receptor is a man in his thirties or forties with type 1 diabetes. V is TRBV7-2 and J is TRBJ2-3; TRBD1 agrees at 7 bases. The CDR3 loop is CASSFQGGPDTQYF. The CDR3 region has the DNA TGTGCCAGCAGCTTTCAAGGGGGCCCAGATACGCAGTATTTT.